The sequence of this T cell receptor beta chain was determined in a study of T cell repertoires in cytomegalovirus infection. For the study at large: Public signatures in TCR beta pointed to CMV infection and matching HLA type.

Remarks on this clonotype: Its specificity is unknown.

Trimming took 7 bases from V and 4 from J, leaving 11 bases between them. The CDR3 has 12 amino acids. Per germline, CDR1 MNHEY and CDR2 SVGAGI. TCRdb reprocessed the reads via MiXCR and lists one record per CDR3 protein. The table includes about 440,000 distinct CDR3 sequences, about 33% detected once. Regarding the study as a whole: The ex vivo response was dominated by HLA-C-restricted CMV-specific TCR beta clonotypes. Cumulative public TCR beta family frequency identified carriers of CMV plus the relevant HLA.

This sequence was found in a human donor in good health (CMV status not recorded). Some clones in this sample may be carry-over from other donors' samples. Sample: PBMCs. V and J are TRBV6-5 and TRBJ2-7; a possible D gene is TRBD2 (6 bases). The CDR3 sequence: CASKGGLYEQYF. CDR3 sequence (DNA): TGTGCCAGCAAAGGAGGGTTATACGAGCAGTACTTC.